This T cell receptor (beta chain) was documented in a study of a mutant IDH1 vaccine in newly diagnosed glioma. Deletions cut 4 bases from V and 4 bases from J, with 11 bases between. Germline loops: CDR1 LNHDA, CDR2 SQIVND (reference sequence). This CDR3 spans 13 amino acids. Time point reported: week 47, end of study. Every vaccine dose comprised 300 ug of mutant IDH1 20-mer peptide plus topical imiquimod. Those who donated had recent WHO grade 3 or 4 IDH1-mutant, ATRX-lost astrocytomas. On this clone itself: What it recognizes is unknown.

The repertoire was sequenced with immunoSEQ multiplex PCR; TCRdb's copy has only in-frame clones and lacks some. This sample has some 60,000 clones, with roughly four fifths found just once. Source: PBMCs, taken from a glioma patient whose treatment included an IDH1 peptide vaccine. The chain is built from TRBV19 and TRBJ2-7, with TRBD2 as a possible D gene (6 bases). This TCR came from a man aged 25 to 40 with glioma. The CDR3 here is CASSRDWRYEQYF. The CDR3 DNA reads as TGTGCCAGTAGTAGGGACTGGCGGTACGAGCAGTACTTC. The full variable domain, in which reference TRBV19 and TRBJ2-7 provide the parts outside the CDR3, is DGGITQSPKYLFRKEGQNVTLSCEQNLNHDAMYWYRQDPGQGLRLIYYSQIVNDFQKGDIAEGYSVSREKKESFPLTVTSAQKNPTAFYLCASSRDWRYEQYFGPGTRLTVT.